These 9 T cell receptor beta chains were all obtained from the same sample, sequenced in a study of blood T cell repertoires in COVID-19. The method was immunoSEQ multiplex PCR; TCRdb's version includes in-frame clones alone and lacks a portion of them. The sample records more than 40,000 clones, about 90% being singletons. Input material: peripheral blood. The source of these receptors is an elderly man with acute or convalescent COVID-19.

Only a few counts were recorded for this clone. V usage is TRBV3-1 (or the pseudogene TRBV3-2) and J usage is TRBJ1-2; D is ambiguous. The length of the CDR3 is 16 residues. The ends were cut back, 1 base at V and 4 bases at J, with 16 bases in the middle. Germline V gene sequence: CDR1 LGHDT, CDR2 YNNKEL (reference sequence). The CDR3 region has the DNA TGTGCCAGCAGCCAAGGTCCCCAGGCCCTCTTCTATGGCTACACCTTC. This encodes CASSQGPQALFYGYTF.

This clone was detected a few times. This chain uses TRBV11-2 with TRBJ2-5; 11 bases map to TRBD2. The germline CDR1 and CDR2 sequences are SGHAT and FQNNGV. The CDR3 is 16 amino acids. V was pared by 6 bases and J by 5 bases, with 11 bases of the junction left unmatched. CDR3: CASRLLAGGPEETQYF. CDR3 in DNA: TGTGCCAGCAGGTTATTAGCGGGGGGGCCGGAGGAGACCCAGTACTTC.

The rearrangement joins TRBV28 to TRBJ1-2; D possibly corresponds to TRBD1 (5 bases). Trimming shortened V by 8 bases and J by 3 bases, and 19 bases separated the two germline ends. In germline, CDR1 is MDHEN, CDR2 SYDVKM. The CDR3 loop spans 15 amino acids. CDR3 amino acids: CASYDQRGGHYGYTF. CDR3 nucleotide sequence: TGTGCCAGCTATGACCAAAGGGGCGGTCACTATGGCTACACCTTC.

This rearrangement joins TRBV3-1 (or the pseudogene TRBV3-2) to TRBJ2-5; 10 bases map to TRBD2. Germline V gene sequence: CDR1 LGHDT, CDR2 YNNKEL (reference sequence). V was pared by 3 bases and J by 5 bases, with 3 bases of the junction left unmatched. The CDR3 contains 14 residues. In nucleotides, the CDR3 is TGTGCCAGCAGCCAGAGCGGGGGGGCGGAGACCCAGTACTTC. Protein: CASSQSGGAETQYF.

The V and J genes are TRBV5-1 and TRBJ2-6, with TRBD1 matching over 7 bases. The CDR3 has 17 residues. Germline CDR1 is SGHRS and CDR2 is YFSETQ. The trim removed 3 bases at V and 4 bases at J, leaving 10 bases unmatched. The CDR3 protein is CASSSPRQGAGANVLTF. The CDR3 DNA sequence: TGCGCCAGCAGCTCACCACGACAGGGCGCCGGGGCCAACGTCCTGACTTTC.

The V and J genes are TRBV29-1 and TRBJ2-6; D is ambiguous. The CDR3 totals 18 residues. The germline CDR1 and CDR2 sequences are SQVTM and ANQGSEA. Trimming took 3 bases from V and 3 from J, leaving 21 bases between them. The CDR3 sequence: CSVDWANLPADGANVLTF. Here the CDR3 DNA reads TGCAGCGTTGATTGGGCGAACTTGCCGGCTGATGGGGCCAACGTCCTGACTTTC.

The chain has TRBV9 and TRBJ2-1; the D gene is possibly TRBD2 (6 bases). The CDR3 extends over 15 amino acids. Trimming took 0 bases from V and 3 from J, leaving 10 bases between them. CDR1 SGDLS and CDR2 YYNGEE come from the germline V gene. The CDR3 protein is CASSVGAGHYNEQFF. CDR3 DNA sequence: TGTGCCAGCAGCGTAGGGGCGGGGCACTACAATGAGCAGTTCTTC.

The V call is TRBV28, the J call TRBJ1-2, with D perhaps matching TRBD1 (6 bases). Germline CDR1 is MDHEN and CDR2 is SYDVKM. The CDR3 is 13 residues long. The V gene lost 2 bases and the J gene lost 7 bases, with 11 bases spanning the gap. CDR3: CASSLARGLGYTF. CDR3 nucleotides: TGTGCCAGCAGTTTAGCCAGGGGCCTTGGCTACACCTTC.

The chain recombines TRBV19 with TRBJ2-7; 7 bases match TRBD1. The CDR3 has 14 amino acids. Germline V gene lookup returns CDR1 LNHDA and CDR2 SQIVND (reference sequence). V lost 3 bases to trimming and J lost 3 bases; unmatched junction nucleotides: 5. The CDR3 DNA reads as TGTGCCAGTAGTATTGGGCGACAGGGCTACGAGCAGTACTTC. It specifies CASSIGRQGYEQYF. Based on the CDR3 plus reference TRBV19 and TRBJ2-7, the full variable domain is DGGITQSPKYLFRKEGQNVTLSCEQNLNHDAMYWYRQDPGQGLRLIYYSQIVNDFQKGDIAEGYSVSREKKESFPLTVTSAQKNPTAFYLCASSIGRQGYEQYFGPGTRLTVT.